The sequence of this T cell receptor beta chain was determined in a study of OX40 agonist ivuxolimab in advanced cancers. Overall study context: Patients were roughly 83% male with ages about 23 to 90, mean approximately 55.

A remark on this clone: Its matching antigen is unknown. Other DNA sequences from this sample encode an identical CDR3 as well.

CDR1 is SGHRS and CDR2 is YFSETQ in the germline V gene. V was pared by 5 bases and J by 0 bases, with 9 bases between. The CDR3 contains 15 residues. The assay was immunoSEQ multiplex PCR, and TCRdb's table has in-frame clones only and misses some. The sample records 60,000 to 80,000 clones, about 80% being singletons. Findings of the study overall: CD8+ T cells (on average) carried more expanded clones than CD4+ T cells. Low levels of normalized T-cell clonal expansion also appeared in some nonresponders.

The receptor comes from an adult with an advanced solid tumor such as melanoma, head and neck, liver or kidney cancer. V is TRBV5-1 and J is TRBJ2-6; D is unresolved. Material: CD4+ or CD8+ T cells sorted from blood, obtained in a trial of the OX40 agonist ivuxolimab. CDR3: CASRGQTSGANVLTF. The CDR3 DNA reads TGCGCCAGCAGGGGCCAGACCTCTGGGGCCAACGTCCTGACTTTC.